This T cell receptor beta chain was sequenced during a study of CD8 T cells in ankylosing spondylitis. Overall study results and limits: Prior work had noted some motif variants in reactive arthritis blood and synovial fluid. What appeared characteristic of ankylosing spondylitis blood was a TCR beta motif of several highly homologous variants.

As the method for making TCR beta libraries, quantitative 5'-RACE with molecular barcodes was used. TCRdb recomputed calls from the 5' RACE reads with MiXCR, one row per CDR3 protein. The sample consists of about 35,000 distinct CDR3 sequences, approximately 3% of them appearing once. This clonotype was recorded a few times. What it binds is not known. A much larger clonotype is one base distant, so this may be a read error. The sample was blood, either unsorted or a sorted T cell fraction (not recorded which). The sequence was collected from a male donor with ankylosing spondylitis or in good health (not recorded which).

The CDR3 DNA sequence: TGTGCCAGCAGTCGCGGGGGTGAATCAACCCTCCACTTT. It translates to CASSRGGESTLHF. J is TRBJ1-6 and V is TRBV9; D perhaps matches TRBD1 (5 bases). The CDR3 covers 13 residues. Germline CDR1 SGDLS, CDR2 YYNGEE. Trimming left V 5 bases short and J 14 bases short, with 17 bases between.